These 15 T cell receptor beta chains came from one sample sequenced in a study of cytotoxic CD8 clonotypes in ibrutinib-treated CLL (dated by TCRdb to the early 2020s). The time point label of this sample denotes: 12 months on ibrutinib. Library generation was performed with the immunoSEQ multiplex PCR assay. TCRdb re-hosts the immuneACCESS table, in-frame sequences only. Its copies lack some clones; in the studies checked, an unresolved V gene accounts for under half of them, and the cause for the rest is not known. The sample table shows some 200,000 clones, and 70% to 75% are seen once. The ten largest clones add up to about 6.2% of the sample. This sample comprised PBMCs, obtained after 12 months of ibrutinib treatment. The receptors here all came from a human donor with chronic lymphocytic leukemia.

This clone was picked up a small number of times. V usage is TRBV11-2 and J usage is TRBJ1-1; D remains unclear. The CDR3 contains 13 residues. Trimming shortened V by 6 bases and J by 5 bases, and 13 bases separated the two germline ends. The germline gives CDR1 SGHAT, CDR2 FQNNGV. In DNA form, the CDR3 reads TGTGCCAGCAGACGAGGGCCGGGGACTGAAGCTTTCTTT. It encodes CASRRGPGTEAFF.

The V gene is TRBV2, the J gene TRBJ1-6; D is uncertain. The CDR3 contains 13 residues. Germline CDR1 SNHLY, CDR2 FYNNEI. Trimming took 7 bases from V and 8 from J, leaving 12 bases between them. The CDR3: CASIPVNDSPLHF. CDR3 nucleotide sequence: TGTGCCAGCATTCCCGTTAATGATTCACCCCTCCACTTT.

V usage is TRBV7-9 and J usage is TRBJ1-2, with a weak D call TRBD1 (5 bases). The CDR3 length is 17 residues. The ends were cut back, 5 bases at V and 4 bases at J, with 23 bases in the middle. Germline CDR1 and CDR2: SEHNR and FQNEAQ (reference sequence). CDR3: CASSLESTGARGYGYTF. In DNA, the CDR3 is TGTGCCAGCAGCCTCGAAAGCACCGGGGCCCGGGGCTATGGCTACACCTTC.

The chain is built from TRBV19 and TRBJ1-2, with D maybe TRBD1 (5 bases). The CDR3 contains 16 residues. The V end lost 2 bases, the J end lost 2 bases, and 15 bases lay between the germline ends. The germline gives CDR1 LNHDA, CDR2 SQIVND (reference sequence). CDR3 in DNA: TGTGCCAGTAGTATATCAAGAGGTCGGGGGAACTATGGCTACACCTTC. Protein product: CASSISRGRGNYGYTF.

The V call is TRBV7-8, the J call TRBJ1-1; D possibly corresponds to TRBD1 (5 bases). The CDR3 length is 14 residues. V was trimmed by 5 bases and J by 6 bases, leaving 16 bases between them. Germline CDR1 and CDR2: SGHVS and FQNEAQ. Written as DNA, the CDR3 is TGTGCCAGCAGCGTTTCCGGGGGGACTTCTGAAGCTTTCTTT. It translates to CASSVSGGTSEAFF. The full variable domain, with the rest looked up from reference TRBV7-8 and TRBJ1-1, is GAGVSQSPRYKVAKRGQDVALRCDPISGHVSLFWYQQALGQGPEFLTYFQNEAQLDKSGLPSDRFFAERPEGSVSTLKIQRTQQEDSAVYLCASSVSGGTSEAFFGQGTRLTVV.

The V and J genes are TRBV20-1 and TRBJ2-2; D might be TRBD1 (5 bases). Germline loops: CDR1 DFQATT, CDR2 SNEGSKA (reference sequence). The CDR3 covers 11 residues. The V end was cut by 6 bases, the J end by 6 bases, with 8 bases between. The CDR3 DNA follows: TGCAGTGCGCCCAGGGCCGGGGAGCTGTTTTTT. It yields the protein CSAPRAGELFF.

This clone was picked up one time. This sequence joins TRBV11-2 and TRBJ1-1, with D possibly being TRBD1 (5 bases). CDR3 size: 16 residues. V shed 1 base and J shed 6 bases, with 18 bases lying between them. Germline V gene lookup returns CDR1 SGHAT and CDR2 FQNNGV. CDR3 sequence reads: CASSLGFTGLMAEAFF. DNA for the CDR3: TGTGCCAGCAGCTTAGGCTTTACAGGACTAATGGCTGAAGCTTTCTTT.

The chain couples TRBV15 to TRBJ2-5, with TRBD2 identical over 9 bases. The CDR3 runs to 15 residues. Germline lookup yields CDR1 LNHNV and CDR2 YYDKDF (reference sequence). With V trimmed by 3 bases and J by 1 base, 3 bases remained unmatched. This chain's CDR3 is CATSRRAGGQETQYF. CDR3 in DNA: TGTGCCACCAGCAGGAGAGCGGGAGGCCAAGAGACCCAGTACTTC.

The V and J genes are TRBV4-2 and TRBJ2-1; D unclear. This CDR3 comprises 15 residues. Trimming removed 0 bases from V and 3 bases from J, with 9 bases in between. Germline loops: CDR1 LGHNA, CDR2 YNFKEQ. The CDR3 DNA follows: TGTGCCAGCAGCCAAGATCCCCAGGTCTACAATGAGCAGTTCTTC. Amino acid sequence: CASSQDPQVYNEQFF.

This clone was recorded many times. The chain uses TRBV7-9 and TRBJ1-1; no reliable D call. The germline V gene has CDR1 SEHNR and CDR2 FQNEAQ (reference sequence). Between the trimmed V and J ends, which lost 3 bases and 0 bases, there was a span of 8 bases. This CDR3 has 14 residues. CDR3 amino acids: CASSLGGMNTEAFF. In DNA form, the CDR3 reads TGTGCCAGCAGCTTGGGTGGCATGAACACTGAAGCTTTCTTT.

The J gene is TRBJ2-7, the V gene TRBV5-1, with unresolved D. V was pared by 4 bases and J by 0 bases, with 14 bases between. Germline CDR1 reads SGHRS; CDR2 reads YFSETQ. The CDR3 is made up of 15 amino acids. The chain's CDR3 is CASSRSGLNSYEQYF. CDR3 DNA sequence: TGCGCCAGCAGCCGGTCGGGCCTCAACTCCTACGAGCAGTACTTC.

For the CDR3, the DNA is TGTGCCAGCAGCCTACGGCAGGGATCGAACTATGGCTACACCTTC. The encoded protein is CASSLRQGSNYGYTF. This chain connects TRBV11-2 to TRBJ1-2; the D gene is possibly TRBD1 (5 bases). The CDR3 has 15 residues. Trimming stripped 5 bases from V and 2 bases from J, with 15 bases between. From germline, CDR1 is SGHAT and CDR2 FQNNGV. Looking up the rest from reference TRBV11-2 and TRBJ1-2 gives the full variable domain: EAGVAQSPRYKIIEKRQSVAFWCNPISGHATLYWYQQILGQGPKLLIQFQNNGVVDDSQLPKDRFSAERLKGVDSTLKIQPAKLEDSAVYLCASSLRQGSNYGYTFGSGTRLTVV.

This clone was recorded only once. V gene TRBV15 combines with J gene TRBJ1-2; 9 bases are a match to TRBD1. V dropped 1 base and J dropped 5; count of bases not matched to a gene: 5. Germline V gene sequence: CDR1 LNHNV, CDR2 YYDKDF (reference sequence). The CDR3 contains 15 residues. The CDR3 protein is CATSRVGTGTYGYTF. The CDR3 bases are TGTGCCACCAGCAGAGTGGGGACAGGGACTTATGGCTACACCTTC.

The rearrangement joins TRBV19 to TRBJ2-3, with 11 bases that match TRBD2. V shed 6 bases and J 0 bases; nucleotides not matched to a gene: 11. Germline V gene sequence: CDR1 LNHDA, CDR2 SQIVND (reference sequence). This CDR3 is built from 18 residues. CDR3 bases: TGTGCCAGTAGCCCTACCCGAAGGACTAGCGGGAGCACAGATACGCAGTATTTT. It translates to CASSPTRRTSGSTDTQYF.

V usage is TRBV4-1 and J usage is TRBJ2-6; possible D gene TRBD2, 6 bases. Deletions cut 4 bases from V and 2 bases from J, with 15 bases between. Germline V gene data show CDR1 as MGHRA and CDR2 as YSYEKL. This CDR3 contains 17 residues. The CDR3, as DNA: TGCGCCAGCAGCCCAGTAGAGGAGGGGACTGGGGCCAACGTCCTGACTTTC. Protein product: CASSPVEEGTGANVLTF.